This T cell receptor (beta chain) emerged from a study of naive CD8 T cells in extremely preterm neonates. Germline V gene data show CDR1 as SGDLS and CDR2 as YYNGEE. This CDR3 is built from 14 residues. V dropped 0 bases and J dropped 0 bases, with 4 bases sitting between them. This clone appeared once. The antigen is not known. Libraries were prepared by immunoSEQ multiplex PCR; TCRdb keeps only in-frame clonotypes and omits some of them. This sample yields 20,000 to 30,000 clones, of which about 91% are seen a single time; roughly 1% belongs to the top ten. Study-level findings and limits: iChao1 richness was lowest in preterm neonates, significantly versus all ages. Preterm infants showed shorter CDR3s, fewer N additions and less trimming than older groups.

Extremely preterm deliveries at 23-27 weeks of gestation provided the preterm samples. Sorting kept Annexin V-negative CD3+CD8+CD45RA+CCR7+ naive T cells. This chain connects TRBV9 to TRBJ1-3; D uncertain. The clonotype originates from a boy who was born preterm. Material: naive CD8+ T cells from cord blood. Here the CDR3 reads CASSVGHSGNTIYF. The CDR3 DNA reads TGTGCCAGCAGCGTAGGACACTCTGGAAACACCATATATTTT.